This TCR beta chain was found in a study of post-analysis software for immune sequencing data. Study-level background: In terms of disease course, relapsing-remitting, secondary progressive and progressive-relapsing multiple sclerosis were included.

This CDR3 has 14 amino acids. Germline V CDR1 and CDR2: MNHEY, SVGAGI. The V and J ends lost 0 bases and 1 base respectively, with 7 bases between them. Notes on the study in general: Roughly five TRBV segments appeared more often in patients than in controls, and TRBV5-6, TRBV5-1 and TRBV20-1 were among these. Relative to controls, patients with multiple sclerosis showed significantly lower normalized Chao1 diversity.

The table lists this clonotype with a few counts. The antigen remains unidentified. cDNA libraries for TCR beta contained unique molecular identifiers. Input of roughly 0.85 to 11 million T cells yielded a few hundred thousand cDNA molecules. TCRdb analysed the PCR reads with MiXCR anew, one entry per CDR3 protein. The profile shows a few hundred thousand distinct CDR3 sequences, less than 40% of them singletons. This sequence joins TRBV6-5 and TRBJ2-7; D is possibly TRBD2 (5 bases). The sequence was collected from a girl between 10 and 17 years old with multiple sclerosis. Sample: blood. CDR3 region: CASSYSRVSYEQYF. CDR3 nucleotides: TGTGCCAGCAGTTACTCGAGGGTTTCCTACGAGCAGTACTTC.